This T cell receptor beta chain was retrieved from a study of T cells in Graves' hyperthyroidism and ophthalmopathy. Across the study: Upon initial diagnosis and before any treatment, peripheral blood was collected.

Study findings and constraints: Most clonotypes expanded in the thyroid (above 0.001) were also present in blood.

This CDR3 region has 16 residues. The V segment lost 3 bases and the J segment 0 bases; nucleotides outside the gene matches: 6. Germline V gene data show CDR1 as SEHNR and CDR2 as FQNEAQ (reference sequence). In its sample, this clonotype was seen a few times. No antigen is known for it. Researchers took RNA transcripts and amplified the TCR beta CDR3 regions from them. HTBI primers were the set used in a first-round RT-PCR of the TCR CDR3. A single record per CDR3 protein comes from TCRdb applying MiXCR to the multiplex PCR reads. The sample includes around 440,000 distinct CDR3 sequences, more than 15% of them seen just once.

Input material: blood. The TCR was taken from a woman aged 18-35 years with Graves' hyperthyroidism. This chain uses TRBV7-9 with TRBJ2-3; the match to TRBD2 covers 7 bases. CDR3 residues: CASSFQRGSSTDTQYF. Written as DNA, the CDR3 is TGTGCCAGCAGCTTCCAGCGGGGATCTAGCACAGATACGCAGTATTTT.